This TCR beta chain was captured by sequencing in a study of cytotoxic CD8 clonotypes in ibrutinib-treated CLL (dated by TCRdb to the early 2020s). Describing the broader study: The cohort was composed of under 12 relapsed/refractory and about 16 treatment-naive patients; IGHV unmutated status was identified in some 17 patients. Partial responses were observed in around 25 patients and complete responses in 2; after a median follow-up of roughly 62 months, remission was maintained in roughly 14 patients and progression was observed in some 12. The response samples were drawn at a median of 12 months into treatment, with a range of about 6 to 40 months. On average, each sample yielded about 250,000 productive templates and 85,000 to 95,000 productive rearrangements. Longitudinal samples were available for about 30% of the roughly 86 trial participants. Cryopreserved peripheral blood mononuclear cells were collected at three points: before therapy, at response, and at either sustained remission or disease progression. Every remission and progressive disease sample was obtained while ibrutinib was still being received by the patients.

Results the study describes overall, beyond this receptor: Sustained-remission and progressing patients did not have matched sampling times, and lymph node repertoires were not examined. Baseline clonality exceeded that of age-matched healthy donors and correlated strongly with circulating CD8+ T-cell counts. Clonality rose at ibrutinib response, remained stable during sustained remission, and dropped back toward baseline at progression. Public clonotypes were rare and either shrank or stayed stable during treatment, and the rise in clonality at ibrutinib response reflected expansion of private clonotypes.

In the case of this clone: Its antigen remains unidentified. Base qualities are not provided; no much larger clone lies one nucleotide away.

A MiSeq instrument was used for deep resolution sequencing, which targeted depths ranging from 1 in 1 million up to 1 in 200,000 T cells, with coverage averaging 10x for each clonotype. The immunoSEQ hsTCRB Kit was used to generate the TCR beta libraries. The study's own analysis went as follows. Data were analyzed with ImmunoSEQ Data Assistant and ImmunoSEQ Analyzer, with V, D and J genes assigned per IMGT definitions. Clonality, which ranges from 0 to 1, was calculated as one minus the normalized Shannon entropy of productive rearrangement frequencies. Public clonotype analysis was restricted to overrepresented clonotypes comprising at least 0.05% of each patient's repertoire. Repertoires from about a dozen age-matched healthy donors in immuneACCESS were used as clonality controls. Not all clones reach the TCRdb copy of this immuneACCESS table, which keeps in-frame sequences only. Checked studies attribute under half of the gap to unresolved V genes and leave the rest unexplained. From that table come the V and J calls and clone size; the DNA was used to work out D and trimming. The sample table lists some 160,000 clones, more than 75% of them with a count of one. The ten largest clones represent roughly 2% of the sample.

The label giving this sample's time point can be read as: roughly 12 months on ibrutinib. For TCR beta library preparation, roughly 2.1 micrograms of genomic DNA were isolated from cryopreserved PBMCs. High-throughput TCR beta sequencing was performed on longitudinal blood samples from CLL patients receiving ibrutinib monotherapy. Patients were enrolled in a phase 2 open-label single-center ibrutinib monotherapy trial. Reading the germline V gene (reference sequence) gives CDR1 SEHNR and CDR2 FQNEAQ. Between the V and J ends, shortened by 1 base and 6 bases respectively, the junction contains 13 bases. The CDR3 contains 16 residues, cysteine and phenylalanine counted. Only the CDR3 DNA is retained, 48 bases long and in frame from the first base.

The sequences come from PBMCs, collected after 12 months of ibrutinib treatment. The sequence is built from TRBV7-9 and TRBJ1-6, and perhaps TRBD1 as D gene, on 6 matching bases. The TCR originated in a human donor with chronic lymphocytic leukemia. In nucleotides, the sequence is TGTGCCAGCAGCTTAGGGGACATAAGCGGTAATTCACCCCTCCACTTT. This translates into CASSLGDISGNSPLHF.